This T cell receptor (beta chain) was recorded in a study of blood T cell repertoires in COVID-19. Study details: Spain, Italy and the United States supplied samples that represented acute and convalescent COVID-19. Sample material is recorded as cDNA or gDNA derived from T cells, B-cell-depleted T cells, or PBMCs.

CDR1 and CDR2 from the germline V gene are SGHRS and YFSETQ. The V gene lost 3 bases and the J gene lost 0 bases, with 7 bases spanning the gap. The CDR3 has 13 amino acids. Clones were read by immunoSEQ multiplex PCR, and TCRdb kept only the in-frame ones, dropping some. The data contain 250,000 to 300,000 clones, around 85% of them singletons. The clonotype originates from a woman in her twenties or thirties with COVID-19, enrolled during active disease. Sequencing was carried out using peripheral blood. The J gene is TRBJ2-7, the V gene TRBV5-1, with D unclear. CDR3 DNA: TGCGCCAGCAGCTCATACAGCTCCTACGAGCAGTACTTC. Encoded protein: CASSSYSSYEQYF.